This TCR beta chain appears in the sequencing data of a study of blood T cells in healthy people across ages. It was with a sample-barcoded 5' primer and a J-beta primer mix that a second PCR of roughly 6 to 12 cycles was run. From the 5' RACE reads, TCRdb called clonotypes with MiXCR, one entry per CDR3 protein. The sample has some 1.4 million distinct CDR3 sequences, around two fifths seen once. The sequence derives from a young woman in good health. Specimen: blood.

In DNA, the CDR3 is TGCAGTCCGATTTTGGGAGGGGGTGACTATGGCTACACCTTC. This translates into CSPILGGGDYGYTF. This chain connects TRBV20-1 to TRBJ1-2; possible D gene TRBD1, 6 bases. V was cut by 8 bases and J by 3 bases, with 19 bases left in between. CDR3 length: 14 residues. Germline values: CDR1 DFQATT, CDR2 SNEGSKA (reference sequence).